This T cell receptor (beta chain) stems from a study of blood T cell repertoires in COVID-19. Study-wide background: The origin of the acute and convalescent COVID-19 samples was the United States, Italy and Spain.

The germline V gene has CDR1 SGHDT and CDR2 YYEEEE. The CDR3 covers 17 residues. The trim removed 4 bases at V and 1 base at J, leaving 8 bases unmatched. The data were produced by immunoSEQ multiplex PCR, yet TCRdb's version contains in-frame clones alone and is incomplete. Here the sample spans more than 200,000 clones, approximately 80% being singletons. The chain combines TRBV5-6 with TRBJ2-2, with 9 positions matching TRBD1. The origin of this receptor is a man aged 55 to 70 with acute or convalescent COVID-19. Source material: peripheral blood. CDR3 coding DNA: TGTGCCAGCAGCGTAAACAGGGGGCGGGTGAACACCGGGGAGCTGTTTTTT. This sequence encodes CASSVNRGRVNTGELFF.